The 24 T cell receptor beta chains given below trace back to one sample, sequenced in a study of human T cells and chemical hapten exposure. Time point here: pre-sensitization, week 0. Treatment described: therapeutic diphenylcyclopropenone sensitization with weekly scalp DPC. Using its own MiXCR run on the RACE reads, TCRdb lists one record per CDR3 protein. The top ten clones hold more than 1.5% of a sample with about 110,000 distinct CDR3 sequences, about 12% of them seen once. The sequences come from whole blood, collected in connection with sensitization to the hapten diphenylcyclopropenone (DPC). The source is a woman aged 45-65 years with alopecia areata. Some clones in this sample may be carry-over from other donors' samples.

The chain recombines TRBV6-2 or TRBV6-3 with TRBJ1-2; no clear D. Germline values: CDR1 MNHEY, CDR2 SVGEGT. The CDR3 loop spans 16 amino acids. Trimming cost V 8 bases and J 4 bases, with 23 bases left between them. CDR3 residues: CASLQLPGTGVYGYTF. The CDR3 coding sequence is TGTGCCAGCCTCCAACTTCCGGGTACCGGGGTCTATGGCTACACCTTC.

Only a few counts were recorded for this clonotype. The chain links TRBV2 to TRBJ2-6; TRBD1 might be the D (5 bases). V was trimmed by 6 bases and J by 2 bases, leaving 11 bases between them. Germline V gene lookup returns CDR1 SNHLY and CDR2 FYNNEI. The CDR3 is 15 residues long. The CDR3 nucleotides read TGTGCCAGCAGCTCAGGGAAAACTGGGGCCAACGTCCTGACTTTC. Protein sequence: CASSSGKTGANVLTF.

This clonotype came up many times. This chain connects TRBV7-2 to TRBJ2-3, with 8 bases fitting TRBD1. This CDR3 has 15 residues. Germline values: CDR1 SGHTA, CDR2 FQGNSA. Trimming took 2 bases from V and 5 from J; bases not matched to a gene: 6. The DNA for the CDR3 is TGTGCCAGCAGCTTAAGGACAGGGTCGCTAGATACGCAGTATTTT. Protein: CASSLRTGSLDTQYF.

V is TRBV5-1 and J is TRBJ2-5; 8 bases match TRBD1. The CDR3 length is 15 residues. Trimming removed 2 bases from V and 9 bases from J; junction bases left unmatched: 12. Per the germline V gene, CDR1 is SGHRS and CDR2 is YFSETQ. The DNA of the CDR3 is TGCGCCAGCAGCTTACCGACAGGGGATAAGCGTGCCCAGTACTTC. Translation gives CASSLPTGDKRAQYF.

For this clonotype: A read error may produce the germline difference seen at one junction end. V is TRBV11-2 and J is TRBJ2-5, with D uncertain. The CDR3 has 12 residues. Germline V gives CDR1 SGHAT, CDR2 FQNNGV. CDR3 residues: CAISTQAETQYF. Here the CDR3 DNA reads TGTGCCATCAGCACTCAAGCAGAGACCCAGTACTTC.

CDR3 sequence (DNA): TGTGCCAGCAGCTCTAGCGGGGGCGTATACAATGAGCAGTTCTTC. It specifies CASSSSGGVYNEQFF. The V and J genes are TRBV7-2 and TRBJ2-1, with 10 bases that match TRBD2. The CDR3 sequence is 15 residues long. V lost 4 bases and J lost 4; bases outside the gene matches: 4. CDR1 is SGHTA and CDR2 is FQGNSA in the germline V gene.

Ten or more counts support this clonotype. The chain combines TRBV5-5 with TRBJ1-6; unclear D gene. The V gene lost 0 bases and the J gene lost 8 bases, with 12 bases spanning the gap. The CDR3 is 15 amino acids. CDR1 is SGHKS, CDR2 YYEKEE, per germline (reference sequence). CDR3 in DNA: TGTGCCAGCAGCTTGGGTCCGGGTGAGGATTCACCCCTCCACTTT. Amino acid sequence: CASSLGPGEDSPLHF.

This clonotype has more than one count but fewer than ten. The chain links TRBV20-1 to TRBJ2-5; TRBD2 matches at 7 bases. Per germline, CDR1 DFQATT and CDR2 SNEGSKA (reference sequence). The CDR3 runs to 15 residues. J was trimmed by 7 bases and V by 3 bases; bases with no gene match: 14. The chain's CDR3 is CSARRGTTLLGTQYF. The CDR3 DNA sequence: TGCAGTGCTAGGAGAGGGACTACCCTTTTGGGGACCCAGTACTTC.

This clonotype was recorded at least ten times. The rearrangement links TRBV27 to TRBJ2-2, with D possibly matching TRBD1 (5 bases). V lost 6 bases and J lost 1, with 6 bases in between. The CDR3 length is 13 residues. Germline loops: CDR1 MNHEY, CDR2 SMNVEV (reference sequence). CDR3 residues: CASSGQNTGELFF. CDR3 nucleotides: TGTGCCAGCAGCGGACAGAACACCGGGGAGCTGTTTTTT.

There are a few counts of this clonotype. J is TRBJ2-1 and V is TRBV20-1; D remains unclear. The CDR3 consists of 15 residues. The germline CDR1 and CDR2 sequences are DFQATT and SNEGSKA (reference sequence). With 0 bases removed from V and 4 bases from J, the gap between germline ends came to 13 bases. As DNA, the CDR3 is TGCAGTGCTAGAGATCGTGACGGGCCGTACAATGAGCAGTTCTTC. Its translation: CSARDRDGPYNEQFF.

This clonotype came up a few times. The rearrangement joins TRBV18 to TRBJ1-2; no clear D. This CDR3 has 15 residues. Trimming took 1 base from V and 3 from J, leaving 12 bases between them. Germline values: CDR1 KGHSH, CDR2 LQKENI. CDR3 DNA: TGTGCCAGCTCACCACTCCGGGAAGTGGACTATGGCTACACCTTC. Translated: CASSPLREVDYGYTF. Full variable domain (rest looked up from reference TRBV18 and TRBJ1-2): NAGVMQNPRHLVRRRGQEARLRCSPMKGHSHVYWYRQLPEEGLKFMVYLQKENIIDESGMPKERFSAEFPKEGPSILRIQQVVRGDSAAYFCASSPLREVDYGYTFGSGTRLTVV.

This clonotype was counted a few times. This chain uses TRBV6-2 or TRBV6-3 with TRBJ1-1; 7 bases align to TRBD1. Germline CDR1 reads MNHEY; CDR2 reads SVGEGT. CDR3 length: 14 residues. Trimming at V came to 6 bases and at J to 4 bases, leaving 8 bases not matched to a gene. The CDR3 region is CASSGQVFGTEAFF. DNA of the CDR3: TGTGCCAGCAGCGGACAGGTTTTTGGCACTGAAGCTTTCTTT.

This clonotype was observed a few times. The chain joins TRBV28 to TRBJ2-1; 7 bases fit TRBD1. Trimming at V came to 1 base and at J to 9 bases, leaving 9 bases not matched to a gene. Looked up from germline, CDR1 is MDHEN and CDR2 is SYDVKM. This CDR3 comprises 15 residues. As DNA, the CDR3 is TGTGCCAGCAGTTTATCAAGCCCCGGACAGGTTGAGCAGTTCTTC. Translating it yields CASSLSSPGQVEQFF.

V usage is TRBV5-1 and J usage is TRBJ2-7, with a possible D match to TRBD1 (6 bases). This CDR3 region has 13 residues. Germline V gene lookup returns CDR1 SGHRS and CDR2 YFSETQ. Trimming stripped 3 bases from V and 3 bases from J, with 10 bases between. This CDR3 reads CASSSGQLYEQYF. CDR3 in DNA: TGCGCCAGCAGCTCGGGACAACTCTACGAGCAGTACTTC.

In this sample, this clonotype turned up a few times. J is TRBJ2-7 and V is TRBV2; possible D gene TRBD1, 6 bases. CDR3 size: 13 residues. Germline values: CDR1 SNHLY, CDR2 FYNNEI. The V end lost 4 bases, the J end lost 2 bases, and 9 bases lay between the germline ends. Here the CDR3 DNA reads TGTGCCAGCAGTGCACAGGGTACCTACGAGCAGTACTTC. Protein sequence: CASSAQGTYEQYF.

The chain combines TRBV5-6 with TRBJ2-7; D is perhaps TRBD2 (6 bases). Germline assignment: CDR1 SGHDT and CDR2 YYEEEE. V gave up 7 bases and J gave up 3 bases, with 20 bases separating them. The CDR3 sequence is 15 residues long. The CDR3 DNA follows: TGTGCCAGCCGGGCCCAGGCCCTCGGGGGCTACGAGCAGTACTTC. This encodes CASRAQALGGYEQYF.

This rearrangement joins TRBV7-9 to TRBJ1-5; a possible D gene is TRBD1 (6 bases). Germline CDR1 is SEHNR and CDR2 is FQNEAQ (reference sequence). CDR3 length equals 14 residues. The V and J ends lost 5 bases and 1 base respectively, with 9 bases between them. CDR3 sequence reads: CASSIGGSNQPQHF. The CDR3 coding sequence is TGTGCCAGCAGCATAGGGGGAAGCAATCAGCCCCAGCATTTT.

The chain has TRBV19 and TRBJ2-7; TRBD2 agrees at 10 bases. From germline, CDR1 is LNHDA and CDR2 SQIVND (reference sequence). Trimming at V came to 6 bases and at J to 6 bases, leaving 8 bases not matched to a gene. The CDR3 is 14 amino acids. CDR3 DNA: TGTGCCAGTAGACCTAGCGGGGGACTTGGCGAGCAGTACTTC. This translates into CASRPSGGLGEQYF.

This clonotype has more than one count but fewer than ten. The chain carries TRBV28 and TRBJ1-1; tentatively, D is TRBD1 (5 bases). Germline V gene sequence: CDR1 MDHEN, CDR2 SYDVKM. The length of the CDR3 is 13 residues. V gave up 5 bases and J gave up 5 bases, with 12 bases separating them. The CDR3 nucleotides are TGTGCCAGCAGTACCAGGGTTCGGACTGAAGCTTTCTTT. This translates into CASSTRVRTEAFF.

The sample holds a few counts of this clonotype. The CDR3 DNA sequence: TGTGCCACCCGGCTAGCGGGCACAGATACGCAGTATTTT. As protein: CATRLAGTDTQYF. V usage is TRBV2 and J usage is TRBJ2-3; 7 bases match TRBD2. Germline CDR1 reads SNHLY; CDR2 reads FYNNEI. The CDR3 covers 13 residues. The J segment lost 1 base and the V segment lost 10 bases, leaving 5 bases of the junction unmatched.

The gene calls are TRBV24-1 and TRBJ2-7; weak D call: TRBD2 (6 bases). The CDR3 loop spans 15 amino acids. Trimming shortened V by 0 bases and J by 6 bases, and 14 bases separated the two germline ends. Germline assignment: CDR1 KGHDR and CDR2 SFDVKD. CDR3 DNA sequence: TGTGCCACCAGTGATTTGCATGGGGGGATTCGCGAGCAGTACTTC. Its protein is CATSDLHGGIREQYF.

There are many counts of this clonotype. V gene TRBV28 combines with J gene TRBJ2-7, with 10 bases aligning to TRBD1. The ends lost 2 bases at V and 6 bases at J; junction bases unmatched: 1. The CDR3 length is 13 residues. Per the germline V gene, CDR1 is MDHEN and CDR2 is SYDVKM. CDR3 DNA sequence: TGTGCCAGCAGTTTAAGACAGGGGGCCGAGCAGTACTTC. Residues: CASSLRQGAEQYF.

Written as DNA, the CDR3 is TGCGCCAGCAGCCAAGATGACCCGGAGGCTTCGACCGGGGAGCTGTTTTTT. It yields the protein CASSQDDPEASTGELFF. This chain links TRBV4-1 with TRBJ2-2, with D tentatively TRBD2 (5 bases). Trimming removed 0 bases from V and 5 bases from J, with 16 bases in between. The CDR3 is made up of 17 amino acids. Germline V CDR1 and CDR2: MGHRA, YSYEKL.

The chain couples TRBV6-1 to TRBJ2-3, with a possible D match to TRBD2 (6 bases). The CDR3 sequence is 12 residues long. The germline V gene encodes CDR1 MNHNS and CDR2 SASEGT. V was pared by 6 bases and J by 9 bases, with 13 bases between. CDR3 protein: CASRVAERTQYF. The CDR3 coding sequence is TGTGCCAGCAGGGTAGCGGAAAGAACGCAGTATTTT.